Detailed here is one TCR beta chain. Its antigen is unknown. No much larger clone is present one base from it, and per-base qualities are unavailable. The V end gives up 2 bases and the J end 7 bases, leaving 7 bases in the junction not matched to a gene. Spanning cysteine to phenylalanine, the CDR3 consists of 15 amino acids. This entry keeps only the CDR3 DNA: 45 bases, framed from base 1. The germline V gene (reference sequence) sets CDR1 to MNHEY and CDR2 to SMNVEV. The cohort was made up of around 720 healthy bone marrow donors. Cohort members were all nominally healthy when sampled, although unrecorded immune exposures were likely present. The donor tested CMV seronegative, placing the donor among the 352 seronegative members of the cohort. A peripheral blood sample was collected from each donor, and TCR beta sequencing was performed on peripheral blood mononuclear cells. The Qiagen DNeasy Blood Extraction Kit was used to extract genomic DNA from the blood cell samples.

The data stem from a study of cytomegalovirus exposure and HLA in healthy donors (dated by TCRdb to the late 2010s). With respect to the entire study: In an earlier analysis of some 550 of the donors, approximately 260 Gb of sequence data and 120 million or so unique TCR beta sequences from about 190 million T cells were reported. Donor age, sex, ethnicity and CMV serostatus were compiled together with the repertoire data. The study profiled the T cell repertoires of 666 subjects by immunosequencing and related them to cytomegalovirus serostatus. About 280 gigabases of sequencing data and 70 million to 85 million unique TCR sequences were included in an early release covering 550 to 650 HLA-typed donors. Along with the roughly 710-subject first cohort, a separate validation cohort of over a hundred different subjects was used. The study was designed to test whether signatures of past pathogen exposure could be identified by cataloging public T cell receptors. Among the approximately 400 genotyped donors, around 81% belonged to the genetic ancestry cluster associated with self-reported Caucasian donors. A later genetic analysis took genome-wide SNP genotypes for about 60% of the roughly 670 donors and used that subset as a discovery cohort. Every discovery cohort repertoire had been produced on one sequencing platform. Among several hundred genotyped donors of the cohort, an average of roughly 230,000 unique TCR beta nucleotide sequences was sequenced per donor, of which about 19% were non-productive. A later analysis re-examined previously published TCR beta repertoires from over 500 donors and added high-resolution HLA genotyping to investigate patterns of TCR occurrence. An earlier analysis of a few hundred of the donors applied high-throughput TCR beta sequencing to assess whether each TCR beta V gene segment acted as functional or pseudogenic. A handful of DR-DQ haplotypes were treated as single units for association and clustering because of strong linkage in the cohort. The number of typed donors differed by locus: about 620-640 for A, B, C, DRB1 and DQB1; 500 to 550 for DQA1; some 610 for DPA1; and roughly 470 for DPB1. To predict cytomegalovirus infection status, the study combined high-throughput TCR immunosequencing, statistical association of individual TCRs with disease status, and machine learning. Both class I and class II loci were covered by HLA typing, at four-digit resolution. In the later analysis, no new phenotypic data were used to find candidate immune exposures; instead, reliance was placed on TCR beta sequences and their occurrence across donors.

Library preparation used the immunoSEQ multiplex PCR assay. For the multiplex PCR, a mixture combining 60 forward primers for TCR Vbeta segments and 13 reverse primers for TCR Jbeta segments was used. Amplification of the CDR3 region of rearranged TCR beta genes was performed with a multiplex PCR assay on genomic DNA. The amplified TCR beta libraries were sequenced on the Illumina HiSeq System as 87-base-pair reads. The authors processed their data as follows. A later analysis tallied 70 million to 100 million unique TCR beta chains across the approximately 670 repertoires, and about 10 million of those chains were shared by two or more donors. Raw reads were error-corrected and collapsed into unique sequences by a nearest-neighbor algorithm in which closely related sequences were merged to remove PCR and sequencing errors. CDR3 sequences were aligned to IMGT reference sequences to assign V, D and J gene segments. For a sequence to be retained, at least a six-nucleotide match to both a V gene segment and a J gene segment was required. A rearrangement counted as productive if the CDR3 had no stop codons and remained in frame with V and J, and every other rearrangement counted as non-productive. Following IMGT convention, CDR3 was defined as the stretch from the second conserved V-encoded cysteine up to the conserved J-encoded phenylalanine. The earlier analysis of about 610 of the donors excluded sequences that lacked an unambiguous match to a single V gene segment. An earlier analysis of a few hundred of the donors called V segments functional above 56.7% productive rearrangements and segregating when the between-donor standard deviation exceeded 5%. A statistical classification framework was built to diagnose cytomegalovirus status from the catalog of TCR beta chain sequences. In a later analysis, TCR nucleotide sequences were compared against IMGT/GENE-DB human TR gene sequences so that V and J genes could be assigned. The TCRdist pipeline was used in a later analysis to assign CDR3 sequences and most-parsimonious VDJ recombination scenarios. A later analysis defined each TCR beta chain by its CDR3 amino acid sequence plus V-gene family, and excluded reads lacking a unique V-gene family. As a way to deal with suspected cross-contamination and a sequencing artifact, a later analysis dropped 640 or so nucleotide sequences that were highly shared and had low generation probability. In a later analysis, a clonal expansion index for each public chain was calculated from normalized within-repertoire ranks of inferred template counts. In a later analysis, generation probabilities were computed using a VDJ recombination model fitted to out-of-frame rearrangements, and the results were checked against IGoR. Hypergeometric tests were used in a later analysis to score TCR-TCR, TCR-HLA and TCR-CMV co-occurrence, with a repertoire-size bias correction applied to the TCR pairs. False discovery rates were estimated in a later analysis by permuting HLA or CMV assignments 20 times. In a later analysis, co-occurring TCRs were grouped with DBSCAN, and TCRdist sequence similarity was added when clustering was performed within HLA-allele-positive subsets. Repertoires with fewer than 30,000 or more than 120,000 public chains were left out of co-occurrence clustering, as were about 5 repertoires with anomalous nucleotide sharing. The immuneACCESS repertoire file appears here via TCRdb, limited to in-frame rearrangements. These files lack a portion of the clones; in checked studies, under half of the deficit traces to unresolved V genes, and the cause of the others is not known. V and J calls and clone size are those listed in that table; D and trimming were worked out from the DNA. In all, the sample holds 110,000 to 150,000 clones, and about 64% of those were seen once. Jointly, the top ten make up roughly 4.7% of the sample.

Overall study outcomes, separate from this receptor: The only immune exposure information available for the cohort was CMV serostatus. A later analysis found that TCR association rates varied across HLA loci, with DRB1 alleles showing the most associated TCRs and HLA-C alleles the fewest. V-gene and J-gene trimming of TCR beta chains was associated with a missense DCLRE1C variant in a later genetic analysis, and the association was replicated in an independent cohort. In a later analysis, several top co-occurrence clusters were reported to appear linked to parvovirus B19, influenza, CMV and Epstein-Barr virus. In vitro tests confirmed that a few of the cytomegalovirus-associated TCR beta chains recognize cytomegalovirus antigens. A further reported finding was that TCR beta sequences accurately predicted the HLA-A and HLA-B alleles for most subjects in the first cohort. Presence/absence analyses assumed roughly uniform sequencing depth across donors, an assumption that may not hold. In both the original and validation cohorts, the classifier was reported to diagnose cytomegalovirus status with high specificity and sensitivity. Linkage disequilibrium might explain the correlated functional status among segregating V segments, but an unknown experimental factor could not be excluded. When HLA alleles, especially DR and DQ, strongly co-occurred, TCR associations were difficult to assign to individual alleles. Most TCR sequences were seen in very few donors, while some public TCRs were found in many individuals. Some IMGT-functional V segments, including TRBV6-2 and TRBV6-3, could not be distinguished by the 87-base-pair reads and were therefore excluded. In a later analysis, HLA-associated TCR beta chains showed more clonal expansion and lower generation probabilities than non-associated chains that were equally common. In this cohort, only TCR beta chains were sequenced, and detectable features were limited by the absence of alpha or paired-chain data. A cluster of highly shared sequence variants was judged likely to represent a technical artifact of the sequencing pipeline. The authors suggested that the approach could potentially be generalized to other disease states and immunological phenotypes. In a later analysis, most CMV-associated TCR beta chains were found to appear HLA-restricted, with HLA associations seemingly driven largely by CMV exposure. The study gave a list of some 150 TCR beta chains associated with cytomegalovirus. A later analysis associated approximately 17,000 TCR beta sequences with specific HLA alleles at a false discovery rate of 0.05. In an earlier analysis of about 600 of the donors, most TCR beta V segments appeared in productive rearrangements about 87% or about 30% of the time, broadly matching IMGT annotations. Because counts were too low, 15 or so rarely observed V segments, including chromosome 9 orphons, were excluded from the earlier analysis of roughly 580 of the donors. Because HLA typing was missing for some donors at each locus, association tests included only the typed subset. In a later genetic analysis, fewer N-insertions in productive TCRs were reported among donors in an Asian-associated ancestry cluster than the roughly 670-donor mean.

The receptor chain draws on TRBV27 and TRBJ1-5, with 8 bases in between that match TRBD1. Input material: PBMCs. The clonotype was recovered from a man aged 55 to 70 in good health and CMV-seronegative. The nucleotide sequence is TGTGCCAGCAGTTTAGTCGCAGGGGGCTGGCAGCCCCAGCATTTT. Its protein is CASSLVAGGWQPQHF.